These T cell receptor beta chains were read from a single sample in a study of T cell changes during pregnancy in multiple sclerosis. Some clones are missing from TCRdb's copy, which holds only in-frame ones; the method was immunoSEQ multiplex PCR. Seen here are 80,000 to 95,000 clones, about 94% observed once, and the top ten hold 1.3% to 1.5%. The sample here was peripheral blood, taken in the third trimester of pregnancy. The origin of the receptors is a female donor in good health, enrolled as a control in a pregnancy study. The CDR3 runs from the conserved cysteine through the conserved F or W. A D gene is named only where the DNA matches it firmly. Clone size, where shown, is once, few, many, or a class for clones that have expanded.

CDR3 length	V gene	clone size	J gene	D gene	CDR3 DNA	CDR3 protein
18	TRBV7-2	NA	TRBJ2-7	TRBD2	TGTGCCAGCAGCTTAGAACCCCCTCGACTAGCGGGAGTCAACGAGCAGTACTTC	CASSLEPPRLAGVNEQYF
11	TRBV6-6	few	TRBJ2-7	NA	TGTGCCAGCAGTCCGGGGAATGGGCAGTACTTC	CASSPGNGQYF
16	TRBV4-1	NA	TRBJ2-7	NA	TGCGCCAGCAGCCGAGACCTTAGGCAGACACCCTACGAGCAGTACTTC	CASSRDLRQTPYEQYF
14	TRBV5-1	once	TRBJ2-7	TRBD2	TGCGCCAGCAAACAGGGGACTAGCGGCTACGAGCAGTACTTC	CASKQGTSGYEQYF
13	TRBV28	NA	TRBJ2-1	NA	TGTGCCAGCAGTTTGACTACGCTGACTGAGCAGTTCTTC	CASSLTTLTEQFF
15	TRBV19	NA	TRBJ2-7	NA	TGTGCCAGTAGTACCTTGGCTAGCGAGCCCTACGAGCAGTACTTC	CASSTLASEPYEQYF
18	TRBV7-9	NA	TRBJ2-3	NA	TGTGCCAGCATCCTCCCGCGGGACGCTAGACTAAGCACAGATACGCAGTATTTT	CASILPRDARLSTDTQYF
14	TRBV28	NA	TRBJ1-4	NA	TGTGCCAGCAGCCCACCGGGAGCTAATGAAAAACTGTTTTTT	CASSPPGANEKLFF
14	TRBV18	NA	TRBJ2-7	TRBD1	TGTGCCAGCAACCGGGACAGGGGTTCTAACGAGCAGTACTTC	CASNRDRGSNEQYF
13	TRBV7-9	NA	TRBJ2-7	NA	TGTGCCAGCAGCTTAGGACAACCCTACGAGCAGTACTTC	CASSLGQPYEQYF
16	TRBV6-1	NA	TRBJ1-5	TRBD1	TGTGCCAGCAGTGATAGGGACAGGGGGCCTGGGCAGCCCCAGCATTTT	CASSDRDRGPGQPQHF
15	TRBV7-2	NA	TRBJ1-1	NA	TGTGCCAGCAGCGGCGGAGGGGCGCGGAACACTGAAGCTTTCTTT	CASSGGGARNTEAFF
17	TRBV19	NA	TRBJ2-7	TRBD1	TGTGCCAGTAGTCCCCTCCCGACAGGGGGTTTTTCCTACGAGCAGTACTTC	CASSPLPTGGFSYEQYF
13	TRBV5-8	NA	TRBJ1-2	TRBD1	TGTGCCAGCGGACCGAGGGGGCTCTATGGCTACACCTTC	CASGPRGLYGYTF
14	TRBV7-9	NA	TRBJ2-3	TRBD2	TGTGCCAGCAGCGAATTGGGGGGGACAGATACGCAGTATTTT	CASSELGGTDTQYF
16	TRBV27	NA	TRBJ2-1	TRBD2	TGTGCCAGCAGTCCCCAAGCGGGAGTTTCCTACAATGAGCAGTTCTTC	CASSPQAGVSYNEQFF
15	TRBV28	NA	TRBJ1-1	TRBD1	TGTGCCAGCAGTTTAGGGACAGGGGCGTACACTGAAGCTTTCTTT	CASSLGTGAYTEAFF
15	TRBV7-9	NA	TRBJ2-5	TRBD1	TGTGCCAGCAGCTTAGGACAGGGAACCCAAGAGACCCAGTACTTC	CASSLGQGTQETQYF
15	TRBV6-6	NA	TRBJ2-7	TRBD2	TGTGCCAGCAGTTATACTAGCGGGACTCCAAACGAGCAGTACTTC	CASSYTSGTPNEQYF
15	TRBV28	NA	TRBJ1-5	TRBD1	TGTGCCAGCAGTTTAGGGGACAGGGCTCTACAGCCCCAGCATTTT	CASSLGDRALQPQHF
14	TRBV28	NA	TRBJ2-3	NA	TGTGCCAGCAGTTTAGGACAGCGCACAGATACGCAGTATTTT	CASSLGQRTDTQYF
14	TRBV19	once	TRBJ1-1	TRBD1	TGTGCCAGTAGTATCCCACTGGGACAGGGGCCAGCTTTCTTT	CASSIPLGQGPAFF
16	TRBV4-1	NA	TRBJ1-4	TRBD1	TGCGCCAGCAGCCAAGATTGGGGGGACAGGGGTGAAAAACTGTTTTTT	CASSQDWGDRGEKLFF
13	TRBV18	NA	TRBJ1-1	TRBD1	TGTGCCAGCTCACCGACAGGGTACACTGAAGCTTTCTTT	CASSPTGYTEAFF
16	TRBV4-2	NA	TRBJ2-7	TRBD2	TGTGCCAGCAGCCAAGCCTTCCCACTAGCGGGTTACGAGCAGTACTTC	CASSQAFPLAGYEQYF
15	TRBV5-1	NA	TRBJ1-1	NA	TGCGCCAGCAACCCCCGGGCGGGAGGCGGCACTGAAGCTTTCTTT	CASNPRAGGGTEAFF
14	TRBV2	NA	TRBJ1-2	TRBD1	TGTGCCAGCAGAGGACAGGGGCCATCCTATGGCTACACCTTC	CASRGQGPSYGYTF
14	TRBV2	NA	TRBJ2-7	NA	TGTGCCAGCAGCTTGGGACATTTAAACTACGAGCAGTACTTC	CASSLGHLNYEQYF
12	TRBV11-2	NA	TRBJ2-3	NA	TGTGCCAGCAGCTTATCTCTGGATACGCAGTATTTT	CASSLSLDTQYF
13	TRBV6-5	NA	TRBJ1-6	TRBD1	TGTGCCACATCATTACAGGGGAATTCACCCCTCCACTTT	CATSLQGNSPLHF
15	TRBV28	NA	TRBJ1-2	TRBD1	TGTGCCAGCAGTTTTGTGGACAGGATAAACTATGGCTACACCTTC	CASSFVDRINYGYTF
11	TRBV28	NA	TRBJ2-7	NA	TGTGCCAGCAGAAATATATACGAGCAGTACTTC	CASRNIYEQYF
15	TRBV14	NA	TRBJ2-7	NA	TGTGCCAGCAGCCAAGTCGTCCGGGGTTACTACGAGCAGTACTTC	CASSQVVRGYYEQYF
17	TRBV18	NA	TRBJ2-3	NA	TGTGCCAGCCACGATCCCCAAGGGGGGGTTGGCACAGATACGCAGTATTTT	CASHDPQGGVGTDTQYF
13	TRBV19	NA	TRBJ1-2	NA	TGTGCCAGTAGTAACAGGGTCGGCTATGGCTACACCTTC	CASSNRVGYGYTF
13	TRBV5-4	NA	TRBJ2-2	NA	TGTGCCAGCAGCTTGGCCGAGGGCGGGGAGCTGTTTTTT	CASSLAEGGELFF
14	TRBV29-1	NA	TRBJ1-3	NA	TGCAGCGTTCGACGGGGAGAGGCTGGAAACACCATATATTTT	CSVRRGEAGNTIYF
15	TRBV28	NA	TRBJ1-1	TRBD1	TGTGCCAGCAGTCTGCGGACAGGGATGGGCTCTGAAGCTTTCTTT	CASSLRTGMGSEAFF
17	TRBV5-1	NA	TRBJ1-1	TRBD1	TGCGCCAGCAGCCATCACCGGGACAGGGGTTCGATCACTGAAGCTTTCTTT	CASSHHRDRGSITEAFF
16	TRBV27	few	TRBJ2-7	TRBD1	TGTGCCAGCAGTTTATCTCGGGACAGGGTTACCTACGAGCAGTACTTC	CASSLSRDRVTYEQYF
12	TRBV2	NA	TRBJ2-3	NA	TGTGCCAGCAGTGGGGGTGGGGGGACGCAGTATTTT	CASSGGGGTQYF
14	TRBV5-1	NA	TRBJ1-4	TRBD1	TGCGCCAGCAGCCCGGACAGGGTGGGTGAAAAACTGTTTTTT	CASSPDRVGEKLFF
15	TRBV2	NA	TRBJ1-4	NA	TGTGCCAGCAGTCCCAAGTGGGAGGATAATGAAAAACTGTTTTTT	CASSPKWEDNEKLFF
13	TRBV6-6	NA	TRBJ2-7	NA	TGTGCCAGCAGTTTTGGCAGGGTATACGAGCAGTACTTC	CASSFGRVYEQYF
14	TRBV5-1	NA	TRBJ1-4	NA	TGCGCCAGCAGCTCGCGAGCAACTAATGAAAAACTGTTTTTT	CASSSRATNEKLFF
14	TRBV5-6	NA	TRBJ2-7	NA	TGTGCCAGCAGCCGGGAGCCGTCTGCCGGCGAGCAGTACTTC	CASSREPSAGEQYF
12	TRBV4-1	NA	TRBJ1-1	NA	TGCGCCAGCAGCCAAGCAGGGTCTGAAGCTTTCTTT	CASSQAGSEAFF
13	TRBV28	NA	TRBJ2-3	TRBD2	TGTGCCAGCAGGGGTACACTAGCGGATACGCAGTATTTT	CASRGTLADTQYF
13	TRBV19	few	TRBJ2-3	NA	TGTGCCAGTTCGCCTCTGAGTAGAGATACGCAGTATTTT	CASSPLSRDTQYF
12	TRBV29-1	NA	TRBJ1-1	TRBD1	TGCAGCGTTACAGGGGGCCGCACTGAAGCTTTCTTT	CSVTGGRTEAFF
14	TRBV2	NA	TRBJ2-2	NA	TGTGCCAGCACCTGGACAGCGAGCACCGGGGAGCTGTTTTTT	CASTWTASTGELFF
16	TRBV5-1	NA	TRBJ2-1	TRBD1	TGCGCCAGCAGCACCTCCGGGACAGGGCTGTACAATGAGCAGTTCTTC	CASSTSGTGLYNEQFF
16	TRBV18	NA	TRBJ1-3	NA	TGTGCCAGCTCCCCCGCGCCCGCGAGCTCTGGAAACACCATATATTTT	CASSPAPASSGNTIYF
17	TRBV6-1	NA	TRBJ1-5	NA	TGTGCCAGCAGTGAGGAGCGAGGTGGGTTAAGCAATCAGCCCCAGCATTTT	CASSEERGGLSNQPQHF
13	TRBV28	NA	TRBJ2-5	NA	TGTGCCAGCAGACTAGGACCCACCGGGATCCAGTACTTC	CASRLGPTGIQYF